This T cell receptor (beta chain) was captured by sequencing in a study of blood T cell repertoires in COVID-19 (TCRdb year 2020). Background for the entire study: The collaborator samples originated in the United States, Italy and Spain and spanned the acute and convalescent phases of COVID-19. The material from the prospective study consisted of cDNA or gDNA derived from T cells, B-cell-depleted T cells, or PBMCs. Deeply sampled blood TCRbeta repertoires from subjects exposed to, actively infected with, or recovered from COVID-19 were included in the dataset. The repertoires were released in a freely available public database meant as a resource for research on the immune response to SARS-CoV-2. The samples were drawn from two sources: the first 160 participants of the ongoing ImmuneRACE study, and about 1,300 subjects contributed by 6 global collaborators. Sample metadata almost always included a de-identified subject ID, COVID-19 status, age in years and sex. Where available, HLA class I and class II types were obtained from metadata supplied by the sample provider rather than from assay-based typing.

The collaborating institutions used their own protocols to collect whole blood in K2EDTA tubes. For TCRbeta analysis, collaborators shipped samples as frozen whole blood, isolated PBMCs, or DNA extracted from either of those sample types. Via the germline V gene, CDR1 is KGHSH and CDR2 LQKENI. Between the V and J ends, shortened by 5 bases and 1 base respectively, the junction contains 14 bases. The CDR3 runs 15 amino acids, cysteine and phenylalanine included. The entry retains the CDR3 DNA only, 45 bases that are in frame from base 1. TCRbeta CDR3 regions were amplified from genomic DNA using the immunoSEQ Assay, a bias-controlled multiplex PCR. Per the authors' processing: Within the assay, amplification of reference gene primers was used to estimate how many nucleated cells each sample contained. Sequence reads were collapsed and filtered to measure the absolute abundance of every unique TCRbeta CDR3 rearrangement. For each sample, productive Simpson clonality was calculated as the square root of Simpson's diversity index over productive rearrangements. TCRdb holds this immuneACCESS table with in-frame rearrangements only. Some clones are missing; in checked studies, unresolved V genes explain under half, and the rest has no known cause. The V and J calls and clone size were taken over from that table, and D and trimming were inferred from the DNA. The sample yields hundreds of thousands of clones; 84% were counted once. Of the sample, approximately 9% falls within the top ten clones.

Regarding this clone: The antigen it binds to is not known. The input lacks base qualities; no much larger clone sits a single base away.

General findings and caveats noted by the study authors: How much clinical and demographic metadata was included differed by source and by participant, and the metadata was provided uncurated.

This sequence uses TRBV18 and TRBJ1-1, with TRBD1 perhaps the D gene, on 5 matching bases. This sequence originates from a human donor in a cohort sampled during active COVID-19. The material sequenced was peripheral blood. The encoded CDR3 is CASSVKAGGNTEAFF. DNA sequence: TGTGCCAGCTCAGTTAAGGCCGGGGGGAACACTGAAGCTTTCTTT.